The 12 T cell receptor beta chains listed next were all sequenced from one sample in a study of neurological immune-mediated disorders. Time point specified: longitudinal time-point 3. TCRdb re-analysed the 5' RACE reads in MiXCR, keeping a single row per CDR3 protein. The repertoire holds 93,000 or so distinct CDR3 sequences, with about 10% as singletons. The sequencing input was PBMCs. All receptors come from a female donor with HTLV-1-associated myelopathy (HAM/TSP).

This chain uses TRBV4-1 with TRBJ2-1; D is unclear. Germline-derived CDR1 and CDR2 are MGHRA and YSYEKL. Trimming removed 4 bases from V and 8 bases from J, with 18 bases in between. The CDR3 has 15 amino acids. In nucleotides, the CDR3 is TGCGCCAGCAGCCCACCCTCCTGGCTACAATATGAGCAGTTCTTC. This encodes CASSPPSWLQYEQFF.

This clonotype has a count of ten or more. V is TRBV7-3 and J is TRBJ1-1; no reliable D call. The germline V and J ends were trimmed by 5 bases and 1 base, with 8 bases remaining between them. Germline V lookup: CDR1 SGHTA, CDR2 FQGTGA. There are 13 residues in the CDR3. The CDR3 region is CASSASKNTEAFF. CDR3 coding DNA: TGTGCCAGCAGCGCCTCGAAGAACACTGAAGCTTTCTTT.

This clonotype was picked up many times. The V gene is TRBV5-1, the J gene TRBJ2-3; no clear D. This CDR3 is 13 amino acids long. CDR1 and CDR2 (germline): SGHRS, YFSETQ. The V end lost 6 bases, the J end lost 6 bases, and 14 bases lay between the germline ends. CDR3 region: CASTVTHRDTQYF. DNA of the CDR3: TGCGCCAGCACTGTAACTCACCGGGATACGCAGTATTTT.

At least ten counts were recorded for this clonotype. CDR3 nucleotides: TGCAGTGCTAGAGATCTGGGGGGCTCAGGCGGGGAGCTGTTTTTT. It codes for CSARDLGGSGGELFF. The V call is TRBV20-1, the J call TRBJ2-2; D tentatively fits TRBD1 or TRBD2 (6 bases each). The CDR3 totals 15 residues. The germline CDR1 and CDR2 sequences are DFQATT and SNEGSKA (reference sequence). V shed 0 bases and J shed 7 bases, with 15 bases lying between them.

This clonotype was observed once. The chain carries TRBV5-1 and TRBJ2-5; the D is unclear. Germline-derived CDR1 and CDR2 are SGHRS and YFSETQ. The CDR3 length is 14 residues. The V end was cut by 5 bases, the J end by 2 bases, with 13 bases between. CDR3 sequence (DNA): TGCGCCAGCAGTTATCAACTGGGGCAAGAGACCCAGTACTTC. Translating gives CASSYQLGQETQYF.

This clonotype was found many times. The DNA for the CDR3 is TGTGCCAGCAGCCCCACCTATAGCGGGGGGGTGTACTTC. Translation: CASSPTYSGGVYF. V gene TRBV7-2 combines with J gene TRBJ2-7; 11 nucleotides align to TRBD2. The ends lost 5 bases at V and 12 bases at J; junction bases unmatched: 9. The CDR3 consists of 13 residues. Germline V gene data show CDR1 as SGHTA and CDR2 as FQGNSA.

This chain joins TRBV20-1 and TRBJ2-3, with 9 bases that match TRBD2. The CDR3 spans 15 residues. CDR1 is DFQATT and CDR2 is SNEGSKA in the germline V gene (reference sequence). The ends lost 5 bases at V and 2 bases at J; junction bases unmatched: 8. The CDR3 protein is CSALYSGGDTDTQYF. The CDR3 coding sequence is TGCAGTGCTCTCTATAGCGGGGGAGACACAGATACGCAGTATTTT.

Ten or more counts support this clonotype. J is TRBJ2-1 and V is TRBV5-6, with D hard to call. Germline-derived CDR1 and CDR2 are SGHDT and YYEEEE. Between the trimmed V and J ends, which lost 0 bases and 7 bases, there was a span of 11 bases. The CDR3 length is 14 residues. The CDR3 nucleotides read TGTGCCAGCAGCTTGGACGAACGAGGAAATGAGCAGTTCTTC. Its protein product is CASSLDERGNEQFF.

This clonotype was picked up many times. The chain's CDR3 is CASSFSPTYEQYF. CDR3 nucleotides: TGTGCCAGCAGTTTCTCTCCAACCTACGAGCAGTACTTC. The rearrangement links TRBV28 to TRBJ2-7; no clear D. From germline, CDR1 is MDHEN and CDR2 SYDVKM. The CDR3 loop spans 13 amino acids. V shed 3 bases and J shed 2 bases, with 8 bases lying between them.

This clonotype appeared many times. The CDR3 nucleotides are TGTGCCAGCAGCTTAGTCGTCGCCTCTGGGGCCAACGTCCTGACTTTC. Its translation: CASSLVVASGANVLTF. V and J are TRBV7-2 and TRBJ2-6; D gene uncertain. CDR1 SGHTA and CDR2 FQGNSA come from the germline V gene. With 1 base removed from V and 0 bases from J, the gap between germline ends came to 7 bases. This CDR3 is 16 amino acids long. Full variable domain (missing parts from reference TRBV7-2 and TRBJ2-6): GAGVSQSPSNKVTEKGKDVELRCDPISGHTALYWYRQSLGQGLEFLIYFQGNSAPDKSGLPSDRFSAERTGGSVSTLTIQRTQQEDSAVYLCASSLVVASGANVLTFGAGSRLTVL.

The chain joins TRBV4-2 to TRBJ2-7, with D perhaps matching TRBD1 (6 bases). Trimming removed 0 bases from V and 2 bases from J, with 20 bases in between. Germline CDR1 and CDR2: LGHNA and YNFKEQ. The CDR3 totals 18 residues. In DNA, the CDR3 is TGTGCCAGCAGCCAAGATCAGGGGCGGCCCCTCCTAACCTACGAGCAGTACTTC. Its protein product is CASSQDQGRPLLTYEQYF.

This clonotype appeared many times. CDR3 amino acids: CAISDGQRGAVYEQYF. The CDR3 coding sequence is TGTGCCATCAGTGACGGACAAAGGGGCGCCGTCTACGAGCAGTACTTC. The rearrangement uses TRBV10-3 and TRBJ2-7, with D tentatively TRBD1 (5 bases). V gave up 3 bases and J gave up 3 bases, with 18 bases separating them. This CDR3 comprises 16 residues. CDR1 is ENHRY and CDR2 is SYGVKD in the germline V gene.